The present TCR beta chain was sequenced within a study of blood T cell repertoires in COVID-19. With 5 bases removed from V and 2 bases from J, the gap between germline ends came to 4 bases. This CDR3 comprises 11 residues. Per germline, CDR1 SNHLY and CDR2 FYNNEI. Here immunoSEQ multiplex PCR was the method, and the copy in TCRdb shows in-frame clones only, minus some. In the table there are 60,000 to 80,000 clones, roughly 80% of which are singletons. This sequence originates from a woman in her 40s with acute COVID-19. The sequencing sample was made of PBMCs or T cells enriched from blood (not recorded which). The chain uses TRBV2 and TRBJ2-7; no clear D gene. CDR3 in amino acids: CASSPAYEQYF. Written as DNA, the CDR3 is TGTGCCAGCAGTCCCGCCTACGAGCAGTACTTC.